The 21 T cell receptor beta chains presented below share a single source sample, sequenced in a study of shared clonotypes between healthy human individuals. Sequenced by immunoSEQ multiplex PCR; TCRdb stores in-frame clones only, minus some. The table records under 200,000 clones, roughly 91% of them present only once. The sample was naive CD4+ T cells sorted from blood. As to subset: CD45RA+ positively selected. These receptors originate from a woman aged 30 to 39 in good health.

The rearrangement links TRBV7-2 to TRBJ2-5, with TRBD2 identical over 10 bases. The CDR3 has 14 residues. Germline loops: CDR1 SGHTA, CDR2 FQGNSA. V lost 4 bases, J lost 4 bases, and 3 bases stayed unmatched. For the CDR3, the DNA is TGTGCCAGCAGCTATCAGCGGGAGGGAGAGACCCAGTACTTC. This codes for CASSYQREGETQYF.

The chain couples TRBV7-9 to TRBJ1-3; the D gene is possibly TRBD1 (5 bases). The CDR3 is 15 residues long. Per the germline V gene, CDR1 is SEHNR and CDR2 is FQNEAQ (reference sequence). V lost 5 bases, J lost 2 bases, and 13 bases lay in between. Written as DNA, the CDR3 is TGTGCCAGCAGCATCCAGGGAGGCGCTGGAAACACCATATATTTT. Protein product: CASSIQGGAGNTIYF.

For this clone: A read error may account for a junction end that differs from germline. This sequence joins TRBV5-8 and TRBJ2-7, with TRBD1 matching over 8 bases. Germline V gives CDR1 SGHTS, CDR2 YDEGEE. The CDR3 extends over 12 amino acids. CDR3 nucleotide sequence: TGTGCCAGCAGCTTGGGGACAGGGCTACCCCAATTC. Translating it yields CASSLGTGLPQF.

The V call is TRBV2, the J call TRBJ2-1; 9 bases are a match to TRBD2. Germline lookup yields CDR1 SNHLY and CDR2 FYNNEI. The CDR3 extends over 13 amino acids. The V segment lost 8 bases and the J segment 8 bases; nucleotides outside the gene matches: 7. CDR3 in DNA: TGTGCCAGCCGTGGTAGCGGGAGCGATGAGCAGTTCTTC. Translated, it gives CASRGSGSDEQFF.

The chain joins TRBV27 to TRBJ1-2, with D tentatively TRBD1 (6 bases). Germline CDR1 MNHEY, CDR2 SMNVEV (reference sequence). The CDR3 spans 16 residues. Trimming took 2 bases from V and 3 from J, leaving 16 bases between them. CDR3 bases: TGTGCCAGCAGTTTAAGGTACCTGGGGGGCCACTATGGCTACACCTTC. It codes for CASSLRYLGGHYGYTF.

This chain uses TRBV10-2 with TRBJ1-1; no reliable D call. V was clipped by 8 bases and J by 0 bases, with 7 bases between them. The germline V gene has CDR1 WSHSY and CDR2 SAAADI. The CDR3 length is 12 residues. This chain's CDR3 is CASQLMNTEAFF. CDR3 nucleotide sequence: TGCGCCAGCCAGCTGATGAACACTGAAGCTTTCTTT.

The chain recombines TRBV10-3 with TRBJ2-7; D may be TRBD1 (5 bases). This CDR3 comprises 12 residues. Trimming shortened V by 3 bases and J by 6 bases, and 9 bases separated the two germline ends. The germline V gene has CDR1 ENHRY and CDR2 SYGVKD. This CDR3 is CAISDRVGEQYF. The CDR3 DNA follows: TGTGCCATCAGTGACAGGGTTGGCGAGCAGTACTTC.

The chain links TRBV2 to TRBJ1-5, with unresolved D. CDR1 and CDR2 from the germline V gene are SNHLY and FYNNEI. This CDR3 is 13 amino acids long. Trimming took off 8 bases at V and 3 bases at J, with 11 bases between the two ends. The CDR3 sequence: CASLRRDNQPQHF. CDR3 sequence (DNA): TGTGCCAGCCTAAGACGGGACAATCAGCCCCAGCATTTT. The variable domain in full, with the rest retrieved from reference TRBV2 and TRBJ1-5, is EPEVTQTPSHQVTQMGQEVILRCVPISNHLYFYWYRQILGQKVEFLVSFYNNEISEKSEIFDDQFSVERPDGSNFTLKIRSTKLEDSAMYFCASLRRDNQPQHFGDGTRLSIL.

V is TRBV6-5 and J is TRBJ1-5, with TRBD1 identical over 11 bases. Unmatched junction bases numbered 0, after V lost 2 bases and J lost 6 bases. This CDR3 contains 14 residues. Germline-derived CDR1 and CDR2 are MNHEY and SVGAGI. The CDR3 DNA follows: TGTGCCAGCAGTTACGGGACAGGGGGTCAGCCCCAGCATTTT. Protein product: CASSYGTGGQPQHF.

The chain's CDR3 is CASSLTKKISGPDTQYF. The CDR3 region has the DNA TGTGCCAGCAGTTTAACGAAGAAAATCTCTGGCCCAGATACGCAGTATTTT. The chain has TRBV27 and TRBJ2-3; no firm D call. The germline gives CDR1 MNHEY, CDR2 SMNVEV (reference sequence). There are 17 residues in the CDR3. Trimming removed 2 bases at V and 4 bases at J, with 19 bases between.

Only one count was recorded for this clone. The chain carries TRBV2 and TRBJ2-1; D is tentatively TRBD1 or TRBD2 (5 bases each). Looked up from germline, CDR1 is SNHLY and CDR2 is FYNNEI. The CDR3 runs 12 residues. Trimming left V 2 bases short and J 15 bases short, with 14 bases between. For the CDR3, the DNA is TGTGCCAGCAGTGAATTCAGGACAAGCGGGTTCTTC. Amino acids: CASSEFRTSGFF.

This clone has just a few counts. The CDR3 nucleotides are TGTGCCAGCAGGCCCCTGACGGGGAGAGGGTATGGCTACACCTTC. Its translation is CASRPLTGRGYGYTF. J is TRBJ1-2 and V is TRBV11-2; D uncertain. V was shortened by 6 bases and J by 5 bases, with 19 bases between the two germline ends. This CDR3 spans 15 amino acids. Germline CDR1 is SGHAT and CDR2 is FQNNGV. Filled out from reference TRBV11-2 and TRBJ1-2, the complete variable domain reads EAGVAQSPRYKIIEKRQSVAFWCNPISGHATLYWYQQILGQGPKLLIQFQNNGVVDDSQLPKDRFSAERLKGVDSTLKIQPAKLEDSAVYLCASRPLTGRGYGYTFGSGTRLTVV.

The V and J genes are TRBV18 and TRBJ1-1, with a tentative D call TRBD1 (6 bases). Trimming cost V 1 base and J 0 bases, with 12 bases left between them. This CDR3 has 16 amino acids. Germline V gives CDR1 KGHSH, CDR2 LQKENI. CDR3 in DNA: TGTGCCAGCTCACCACAGGGGGGGGAGGTGAACACTGAAGCTTTCTTT. It specifies CASSPQGGEVNTEAFF. The full variable domain, its missing parts supplied by reference TRBV18 and TRBJ1-1, is NAGVMQNPRHLVRRRGQEARLRCSPMKGHSHVYWYRQLPEEGLKFMVYLQKENIIDESGMPKERFSAEFPKEGPSILRIQQVVRGDSAAYFCASSPQGGEVNTEAFFGQGTRLTVV.

The J gene is TRBJ1-3, the V gene TRBV6-5; D gene unclear. The ends were cut back, 0 bases at V and 0 bases at J, with 6 bases in the middle. Germline V gene sequence: CDR1 MNHEY, CDR2 SVGAGI. This CDR3 is 15 amino acids long. This CDR3 reads CASSYSGRSGNTIYF. CDR3 bases: TGTGCCAGCAGTTACTCTGGGCGCTCTGGAAACACCATATATTTT.

The chain combines TRBV7-9 with TRBJ1-2; D not certain. CDR3 size: 13 residues. Germline V gene data show CDR1 as SEHNR and CDR2 as FQNEAQ (reference sequence). Trimming took off 1 base at V and 3 bases at J, with 6 bases between the two ends. The CDR3 DNA reads as TGTGCCAGCAGCTTAGACGGCCACTATGGCTACACCTTC. It encodes CASSLDGHYGYTF.

The gene calls are TRBV7-2 and TRBJ2-5; 8 bases agree with TRBD2. The closer fit of TRBJ2-7 to the DNA end suggests the J call may be wrong. This CDR3 comprises 17 residues. Germline CDR1 SGHTA, CDR2 FQGNSA. CDR3 DNA: TGTGCCAGCAGCCGAAACCTACTAGCGGACATCTCCTACGAGCAGTACTTC. This translates into CASSRNLLADISYEQYF.

The J gene is TRBJ2-5, the V gene TRBV4-1; possibly TRBD2 for D (5 bases). Germline lookup yields CDR1 MGHRA and CDR2 YSYEKL. V was shortened by 2 bases and J by 7 bases, with 11 bases between the two germline ends. The CDR3 loop spans 13 amino acids. CDR3 DNA: TGCGCCAGCAGCCAATCCCGGGAAGGGACCCAGTACTTC. As protein: CASSQSREGTQYF.

The genes are TRBV5-4 and TRBJ2-3, with D tentatively TRBD2 (5 bases). The CDR3 has 17 amino acids. V was pared by 0 bases and J by 2 bases, with 16 bases between. Per the germline V gene, CDR1 is SGHNT and CDR2 is YYREEE (reference sequence). CDR3 residues: CASSLAVVGVTTDTQYF. CDR3 DNA sequence: TGTGCCAGCAGCTTGGCCGTAGTGGGAGTAACCACAGATACGCAGTATTTT.

This chain connects TRBV27 to TRBJ2-5; TRBD1 might be the D (6 bases). The J call is doubtful: the DNA matches TRBJ2-7 better. The germline CDR1 and CDR2 sequences are MNHEY and SMNVEV (reference sequence). This CDR3 has 14 residues. For the CDR3, the DNA is TGTGCCAGCAGTTTTCGGACAGACTCCTACGAGCAGTACTTC. Protein product: CASSFRTDSYEQYF.

CDR3 protein: CASSLPNDPTLFATNEKLFF. The DNA of the CDR3 is TGTGCCAGCAGCCTACCGAACGACCCGACCCTTTTTGCAACTAATGAAAAACTGTTTTTT. This sequence joins TRBV28 and TRBJ1-4; D gene uncertain. Trimming removed 6 bases at V and 0 bases at J, with 26 bases between. The CDR3 is made up of 20 amino acids. The germline V gene encodes CDR1 MDHEN and CDR2 SYDVKM.

This clone was recorded once. This sequence joins TRBV5-1 and TRBJ2-7; no reliable D call. The germline CDR1 and CDR2 sequences are SGHRS and YFSETQ. V lost 0 bases to trimming and J lost 3 bases, with 7 bases between them. The CDR3 runs 13 residues. The CDR3 protein is CASSLAGLYEQYF. In DNA, the CDR3 is TGCGCCAGCAGCTTGGCAGGTCTCTACGAGCAGTACTTC.